This TCR beta chain appears in the sequencing data of a study of radiation and T cells in renal cell carcinoma (dated by TCRdb to about 2020). About the full investigation: Samples came from a clinical trial, in which primary renal cell carcinomas received 15 Gy stereotactic body radiation therapy followed by nephrectomy 4 weeks later. A total of 53 samples underwent TCR beta sequencing, made up of roughly 26 tumors and about 27 peripheral blood samples. Across all 50 or so samples, around 4,000,000 unique CDR3 nucleotide sequences, encoding 2,658,974 unique CDR3 amino acid sequences, were identified. General study outcomes and caveats: Blood repertoire dynamics were not followed beyond 4 weeks after treatment. Because pretreatment tumor biopsies were not available, the study could not determine whether clonotypes were already present within the tumor at baseline. Top tumor clonotypes rose in blood from baseline to 2 weeks post-radiation, then contracted by 4 weeks, suggesting transient expansion of tumor-resident clones. The single-armed trial design could not address effects of radiation dose or scheduling on the TCR repertoire.

Trimming costs V 3 bases and J 4 bases, and their ends lie 13 bases apart. CDR1 and CDR2, per the germline V gene (reference sequence), are SGHNT and YYREEE. Spanning cysteine to phenylalanine, the CDR3 consists of 14 amino acids. Only the CDR3 region is kept as DNA, spanning 42 bases read in frame from base 1. The sample's time point label is to be understood as: baseline pretreatment blood. The treatment or condition tag for this specimen amounts to: 15 Gy SBRT to primary tumor, nephrectomy 4 weeks later. To follow tumor-enriched clonotypes, peripheral blood was collected serially from radiation-treated patients at baseline and again at 2 weeks and 4 weeks after SBRT. Renal cell carcinoma with clear cell pathology was present in all patients. The QIAamp DNA Blood Mini Kit (Qiagen) was used to prepare genomic DNA for TCR sequencing. Samples were included in the analyses only if all quality control checks were passed.

The immunoSEQ kit was used, according to the manufacturer's recommendations, to generate TCR beta libraries from genomic DNA. To prepare the libraries, a first multiplex PCR with proprietary primers was run, followed by a second PCR that added unique barcodes, and a bead cleanup was done after each round. A kit-provided positive control reaction and a negative control reaction were included in every sample batch. The final libraries were assessed on an Agilent 4200 TapeStation D1000 ScreenTape, pooled by volume, and quantified by qPCR. Sequencing was performed on an Illumina NextSeq500 using a MidOutput 150-cycle cartridge, with 156 Read1 cycles, 15 Index1 cycles, and the kit custom primers. The pooled library was loaded at about 1 pM, and roughly 20% PhiX control was spiked in. The authors' analysis ran thus. Vendor-processed data were analyzed in R, with a clonotype defined as all T cells sharing the same CDR3 nucleotide sequence. For clone abundance analyses, frequencies were normalized to the 10,000 most abundant clones per sample. Public T cell clones, which averaged fewer than five per sample, were excluded before analysis. Tumor-enriched and baseline blood-enriched clonotypes were defined by at least a 32-fold difference in abundance between compartments. Clonotypes expanded or contracted between blood time points were identified with a beta-binomial differential abundance model. Similarity between tumor and blood repertoires was quantified using the Baroni-Urbani and Buser coefficient, and groups were compared with two-tailed Wilcoxon tests in R. Drawn from immuneACCESS, this table holds only the in-frame rearrangements with V and J called that TCRdb kept. Clones are partly lost; checked studies trace under half to an unresolved V gene and leave the rest unexplained. The V and J calls and the clone size are those of that table, but D and trimming were determined from the DNA. Within this sample are about 150,000 clones, with approximately 90% of them counted one time only. The ten largest clones take up 4.1% of the sample.

About this clone itself: Its antigen specificity is not known. No base quality information exists; no much larger clone differs at one position.

This TCR was recovered from a woman in her 70s with renal cell carcinoma. The rearranged chain carries TRBV5-4 and TRBJ1-2; a tentative D match to TRBD1 spans 5 bases. The sample here was blood, taken from a patient whose treatment included radiotherapy and nephrectomy. The CDR3 reads CASSSRDGVYGYTF. At the DNA level, the sequence is TGTGCCAGCAGCTCCAGGGATGGGGTCTATGGCTACACCTTC. Extended through the reference TRBV5-4 and TRBJ1-2 proteins, this CDR3 yields the full variable domain: ETGVTQSPTHLIKTRGQQVTLRCSSQSGHNTVSWYQQALGQGPQFIFQYYREEENGRGNFPPRFSGLQFPNYSSELNVNALELDDSALYLCASSSRDGVYGYTFGSGTRLTVV.